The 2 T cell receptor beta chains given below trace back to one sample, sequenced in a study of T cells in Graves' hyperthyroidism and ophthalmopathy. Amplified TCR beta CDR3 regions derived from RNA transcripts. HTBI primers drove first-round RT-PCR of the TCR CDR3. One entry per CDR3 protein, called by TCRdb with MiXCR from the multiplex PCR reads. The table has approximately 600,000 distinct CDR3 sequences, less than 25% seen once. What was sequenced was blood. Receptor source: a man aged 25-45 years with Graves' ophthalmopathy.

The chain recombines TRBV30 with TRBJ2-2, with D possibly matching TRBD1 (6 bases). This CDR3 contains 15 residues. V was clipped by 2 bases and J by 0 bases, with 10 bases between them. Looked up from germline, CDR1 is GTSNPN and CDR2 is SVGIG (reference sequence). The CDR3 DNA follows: TGTGCCTGGAGTTGGGGGCAGGCGAACACCGGGGAGCTGTTTTTT. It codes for CAWSWGQANTGELFF.

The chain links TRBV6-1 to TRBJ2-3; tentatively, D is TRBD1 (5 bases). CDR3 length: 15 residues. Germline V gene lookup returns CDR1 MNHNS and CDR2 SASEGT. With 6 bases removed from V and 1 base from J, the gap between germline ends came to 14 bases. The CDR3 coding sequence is TGTGCCAGCAGCCGAACCGGCAGGGGCACAGATACGCAGTATTTT. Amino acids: CASSRTGRGTDTQYF.